This T cell receptor beta chain was captured by sequencing in a study of identical twins. The CDR3 spans 17 residues. CDR1 is SGHRS, CDR2 YFSETQ, per germline. Whole-study results and caveats: Model-predicted out-of-frame TCR alpha sharing fell below observed values in monozygotic twins. There is a chance that invariant MAIT and iNKT cells partially muddied zero-insertion analyses. With abundant cord blood beta clonotypes, insertions were fewer; memory repertoires showed no such pattern. Findings came from cross-sectional statistics, without long-term follow-up of donors.

With respect to this clonotype: What it binds is not known. A read error may be the cause here, since a much bigger clone is one base away.

From the 5' RACE reads, TCRdb called clonotypes with MiXCR, one entry per CDR3 protein. The sample consists of around 1.7 million distinct CDR3 sequences, around a third of them appearing once. This rearrangement joins TRBV5-1 to TRBJ2-7; possible D gene TRBD2, 6 bases. The clonotype originates from a newborn girl in good health. Sample: cord blood. The CDR3, as DNA: TGCGCCTGCAGCTGGGATCCTAAAAGGGAGGCGTACTACGAGCAGTACTTC. This sequence encodes CACSWDPKREAYYEQYF. Full variable domain (rest looked up from reference TRBV5-1 and TRBJ2-7): KAGVTQTPRYLIKTRGQQVTLSCSPISGHRSVSWYQQTPGQGLQFLFEYFSETQRNKGNFPGRFSGRQFSNSRSEMNVSTLELGDSALYLCACSWDPKREAYYEQYFGPGTRLTVT.